This T cell receptor beta chain came from a study of T cells in Graves' hyperthyroidism and ophthalmopathy. From roughly 10 ml of fresh peripheral blood, PBMCs were isolated. This clonotype was recorded a few times. This CDR3 contains 15 residues. Germline CDR1 reads SGHRS; CDR2 reads YFSETQ. The V gene end was trimmed by 4 bases and the J gene end by 4 bases; junction bases not matched to a gene: 7. Template material for amplifying TCR beta CDR3 regions consisted of RNA transcripts. TCR CDR3 regions were first amplified by RT-PCR with HTBI primers. Each CDR3 protein gets one entry after TCRdb re-called the multiplex PCR reads with MiXCR. The sample includes about 690,000 distinct CDR3 sequences, 17% of them seen just once.

The sequence came from a man aged 50 to 59 with Graves' hyperthyroidism. Input material: blood. The J gene is TRBJ2-7, the V gene TRBV5-1; 11 bases agree with TRBD1. CDR3 protein: CASSPPDRGQYEQYF. CDR3 DNA: TGCGCCAGCAGCCCCCCGGACAGGGGGCAATACGAGCAGTACTTC.